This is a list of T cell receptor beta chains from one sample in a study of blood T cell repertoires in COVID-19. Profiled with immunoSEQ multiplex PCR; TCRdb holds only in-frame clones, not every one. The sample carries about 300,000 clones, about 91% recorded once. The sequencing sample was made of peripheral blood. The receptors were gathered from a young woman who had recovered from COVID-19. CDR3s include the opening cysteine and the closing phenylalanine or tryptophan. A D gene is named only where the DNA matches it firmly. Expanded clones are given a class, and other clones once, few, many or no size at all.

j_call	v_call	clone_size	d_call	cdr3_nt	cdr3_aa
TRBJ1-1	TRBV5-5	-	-	TGTGCCAGCAGCTTGGTACCACAGGCTTCCACTGAAGCTTTCTTT	CASSLVPQASTEAFF
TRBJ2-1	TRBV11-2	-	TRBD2	TGTGCCAGCAGCTCCACTTTAGCGGGGGGACAACACTCCTACAATGAGCAGTTCTTC	CASSSTLAGGQHSYNEQFF
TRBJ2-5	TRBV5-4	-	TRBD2	TGTGCCAGCAGCCCCATTTCGGGGGGTAGACAAGAGACCCAGTACTTC	CASSPISGGRQETQYF
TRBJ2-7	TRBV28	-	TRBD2	TGTGCCAGCATGGGGACTAGCGGGGCCCGCGGGTACGAGCAGTACTTC	CASMGTSGARGYEQYF
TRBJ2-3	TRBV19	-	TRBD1	TGTGCCAGTAGTACGGGACAGACAGCTATCATGGATACGCAGTATTTT	CASSTGQTAIMDTQYF
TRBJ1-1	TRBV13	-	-	TGTGCCAGCAGCGTCCCACAGGAAAGGGAAGCTTTCTTT	CASSVPQEREAFF
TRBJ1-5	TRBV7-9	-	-	TGTGCCAGCAGCGCCCAGGGTTCTCAGCCCCAGCATTTT	CASSAQGSQPQHF
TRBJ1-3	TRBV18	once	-	TGTGCCAGCTCACCACAGGCAGGCGGAAACACCATATATTTT	CASSPQAGGNTIYF
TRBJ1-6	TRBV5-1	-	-	TGCGCCAGCAGCGGGGGCCTAGGCTCCTATAATTCACCCCTCCACTTT	CASSGGLGSYNSPLHF
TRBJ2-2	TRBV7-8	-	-	TGTGCCTCGAGTAGGCAGACTTACACCGGGGAGCTGTTTTTT	CASSRQTYTGELFF
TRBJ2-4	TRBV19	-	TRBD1	TGTGCCAGTAGTATAGGTACAGGGGGCCCAAACATTCAGTACTTC	CASSIGTGGPNIQYF
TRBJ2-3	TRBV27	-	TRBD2	TGTGCCACCAAGGGACTAGCCCTGCACACAGATACGCAGTATTTT	CATKGLALHTDTQYF
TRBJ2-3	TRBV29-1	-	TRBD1	TGCAGCGTTGGGAGTTGGGACAGGGGCACAGATACGCAGTATTTT	CSVGSWDRGTDTQYF
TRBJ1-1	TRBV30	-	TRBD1	TGTGCCCGGTCGGGACAGGGGAACACTGAAGCTTTCTTT	CARSGQGNTEAFF
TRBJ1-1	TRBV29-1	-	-	TGCAGCGTGCCCCTTTTTAGAGACATGAACACTGAAGCTTTCTTT	CSVPLFRDMNTEAFF
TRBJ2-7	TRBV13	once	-	TGTGCCAGCAGCTTATCAGGCGACGAGCAGTACTTC	CASSLSGDEQYF
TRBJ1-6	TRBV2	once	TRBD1	TGTGCCAGCAGTGCCCGGACAGGGGGCGTTTCACCCCTCCACTTT	CASSARTGGVSPLHF
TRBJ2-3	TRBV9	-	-	TGTGCCAGCAGCAAAGGGGGTAGCACAGATACGCAGTATTTT	CASSKGGSTDTQYF
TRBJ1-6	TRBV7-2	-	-	TGTGCCATCCTGACAGGCCTGGGCCTCCACTTT	CAILTGLGLHF
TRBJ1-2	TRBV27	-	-	TGTGCCAGCAGTTTGACCCCCACAGCCAGCAACTATGGCTACACCTTC	CASSLTPTASNYGYTF
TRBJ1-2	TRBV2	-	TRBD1	TGTGCCAGCAACAGAGCAGGGGGCGGCTACACCTTC	CASNRAGGGYTF
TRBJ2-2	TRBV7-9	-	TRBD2	TGTGCCAGCAGCTTACTAGCGGGGATTACCGGGGAGCTGTTTTTT	CASSLLAGITGELFF
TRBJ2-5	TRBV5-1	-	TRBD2	TGCGCCAGCAGCCTAGCGGGGGCCCGTGCGGAGACCCAGTACTTC	CASSLAGARAETQYF
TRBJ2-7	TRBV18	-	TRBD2	TGTGCCAGCTCACCGCGACTAGCGGGGTTAATCTACGAGCAGTACTTC	CASSPRLAGLIYEQYF
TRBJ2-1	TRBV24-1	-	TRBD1	TGTGCCACCAGCGCCGTGTGGACAGGGGTTAGCTCCTACAATGAGCAGTTCTTC	CATSAVWTGVSSYNEQFF
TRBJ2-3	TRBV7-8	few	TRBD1	TGTGCCAGCAGCCGGACAGGCGTCGAAGATACGCAGTATTTT	CASSRTGVEDTQYF
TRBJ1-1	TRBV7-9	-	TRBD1	TGTGCCAGCAGCTCAGGGGGACCTGAAGCTTTCTTT	CASSSGGPEAFF
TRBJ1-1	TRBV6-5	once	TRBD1	TGTGCCAGCAGACAGGGGCGGAACACTGAAGCTTTCTTT	CASRQGRNTEAFF
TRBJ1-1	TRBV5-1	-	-	TGCGCCAGCAGCTTTCGCCCCACAGGGAGGGACACTGAAGCTTTCTTT	CASSFRPTGRDTEAFF
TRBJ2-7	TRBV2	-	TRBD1	TGTGCCAGCAAACTTCAAAGGTGGACAGGGGGCTTC	CASKLQRWTGGF
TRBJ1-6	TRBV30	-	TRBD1	TGTGCCTGGGACAGGGCCGGTGGGAATTCACCCCTCCACTTT	CAWDRAGGNSPLHF
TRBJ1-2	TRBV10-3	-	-	TGTGCCATCAGTGAGTCCGGGACAAGAGGCTACACCTTC	CAISESGTRGYTF
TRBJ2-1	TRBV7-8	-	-	TGTGCCAGCAGCTCAAGTGGTATGGTCGGGACAAGAAGCAATGAGCAGTTCTTC	CASSSSGMVGTRSNEQFF
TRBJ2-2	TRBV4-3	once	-	TGCGCCAGCAGCCAAGATCCTCTAGGCGCGAACACCGGGGAGCTGTTTTTT	CASSQDPLGANTGELFF
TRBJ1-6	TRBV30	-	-	TGTGCCTGGAGCGCGGCCAGGGGATTCTATAATTCACCCCTCCACTTT	CAWSAARGFYNSPLHF
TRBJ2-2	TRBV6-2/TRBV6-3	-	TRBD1	TGTGCCAGCAGTTCAGGGGGCACCGGGGAGCTGTTTTTT	CASSSGGTGELFF
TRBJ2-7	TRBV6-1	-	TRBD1	TGTGCCAGCAGTGAAAGGGCGGGACAGGGGTTCTCCGAGCAGTACTTC	CASSERAGQGFSEQYF
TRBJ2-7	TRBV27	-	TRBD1	TGTGCCAGCAGACATCTCGGGACAGGGTATCGCGAGCAGTACTTC	CASRHLGTGYREQYF
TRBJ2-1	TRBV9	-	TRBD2	TGTGCCAGCAGCCTTTGGACTAGCGTCAATGAGCAGTTCTTC	CASSLWTSVNEQFF
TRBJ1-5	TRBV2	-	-	TGTGCCAGCAGTGAGCAGGAGGGGATTCAGCCCCAGCATTTT	CASSEQEGIQPQHF
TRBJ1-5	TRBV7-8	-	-	TGTGCCAGCAGCTTAACTACGACAGACCTTTATAGCAATCAGCCCCAGCATTTT	CASSLTTTDLYSNQPQHF
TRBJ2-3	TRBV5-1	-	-	TGCGCCAGCAGCTCGGGTAGCACAGATACGCAGTATTTT	CASSSGSTDTQYF
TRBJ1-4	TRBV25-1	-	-	TGTGCCAGCAGTGAGGCAGGGTCGGGTGAAAAACTGTTTTTT	CASSEAGSGEKLFF
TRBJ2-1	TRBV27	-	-	TGTGCCAGCAGTCCCGGGACACCCAACTACAATGAGCAGTTCTTC	CASSPGTPNYNEQFF
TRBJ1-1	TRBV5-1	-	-	TGCGCCAGCAGCTACCAGGGGAGCACTGAAGCTTTCTTT	CASSYQGSTEAFF
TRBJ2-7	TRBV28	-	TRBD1	TGTGCCAGCAGTTTATTTCGACAGGGGGCTGGGGACGAGCAGTACTTC	CASSLFRQGAGDEQYF
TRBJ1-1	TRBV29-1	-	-	TGCAGCGTGGACGGAGGGGCTGAAGCTTTCTTT	CSVDGGAEAFF
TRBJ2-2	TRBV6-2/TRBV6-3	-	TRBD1	TGTGCCAGCAGCACGGACAGGGTGGTCACCGGGGAGCTGTTTTTT	CASSTDRVVTGELFF